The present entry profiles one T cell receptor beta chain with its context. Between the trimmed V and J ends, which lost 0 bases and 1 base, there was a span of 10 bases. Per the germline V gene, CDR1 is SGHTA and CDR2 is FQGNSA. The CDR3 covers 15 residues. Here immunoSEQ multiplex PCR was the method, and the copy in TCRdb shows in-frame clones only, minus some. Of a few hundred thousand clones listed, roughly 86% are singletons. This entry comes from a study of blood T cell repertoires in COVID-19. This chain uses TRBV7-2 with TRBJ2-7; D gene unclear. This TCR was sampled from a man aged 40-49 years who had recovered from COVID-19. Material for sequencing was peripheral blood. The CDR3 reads CASSLAHHSSYEQYF. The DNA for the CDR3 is TGTGCCAGCAGCTTAGCGCACCACTCATCCTACGAGCAGTACTTC.